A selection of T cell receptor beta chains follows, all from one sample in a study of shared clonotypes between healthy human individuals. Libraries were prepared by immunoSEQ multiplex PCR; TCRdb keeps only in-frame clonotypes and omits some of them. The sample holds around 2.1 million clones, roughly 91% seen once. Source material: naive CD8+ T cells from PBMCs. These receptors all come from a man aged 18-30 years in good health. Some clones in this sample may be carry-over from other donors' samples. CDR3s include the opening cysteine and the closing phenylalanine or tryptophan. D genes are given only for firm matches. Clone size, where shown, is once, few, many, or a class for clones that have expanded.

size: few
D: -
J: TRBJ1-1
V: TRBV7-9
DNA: TGTGCCAGCAAGGTACAGGAAGCTTTCTTT
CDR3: CASKVQEAFF

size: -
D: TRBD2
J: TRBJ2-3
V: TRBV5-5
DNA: TGTGCCAGCAGCTTGGTTAGTTTAGGGACTAGCGGCAACACAGATACGCAGTATTTT
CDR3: CASSLVSLGTSGNTDTQYF

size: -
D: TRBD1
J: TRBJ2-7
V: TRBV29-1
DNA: TGCAGCGTTGAAGAATTCCGGGACAGACCCTACGAGCAGTACTTC
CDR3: CSVEEFRDRPYEQYF

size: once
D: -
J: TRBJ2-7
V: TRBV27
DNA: TGTGCCAGCAGTGCCAGCGGATATACCCCCTACGAGCAGTACTTC
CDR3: CASSASGYTPYEQYF

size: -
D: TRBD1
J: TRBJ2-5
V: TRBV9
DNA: TGTGCCAGCAGCTCCCGGACAGGGAGTAGGGAGACCCAGTACTTC
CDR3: CASSSRTGSRETQYF

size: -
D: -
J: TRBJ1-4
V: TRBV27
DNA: TGTGCCAGCAGTCACCAGGTCTATGAAAAACTGTTTTTT
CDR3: CASSHQVYEKLFF

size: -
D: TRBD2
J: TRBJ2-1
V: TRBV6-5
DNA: TGTGCCAGCAGTTACGGCACGCGGGAGTACAATGAGCAGTTCTTC
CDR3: CASSYGTREYNEQFF

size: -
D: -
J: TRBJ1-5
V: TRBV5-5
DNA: TGTGCCAGCAGCTCCCGGGACACCAATCAGCCCCAGCATTTT
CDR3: CASSSRDTNQPQHF

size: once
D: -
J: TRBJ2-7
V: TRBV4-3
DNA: TGCGCCAGCAGCCAAGATAGTGTTAGCGGCGAGCAGTACTTC
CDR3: CASSQDSVSGEQYF

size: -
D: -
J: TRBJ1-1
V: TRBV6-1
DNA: TGTGCCAGCAGTCTCTCGTGGGGCTCTGAAGCTTTCTTT
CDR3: CASSLSWGSEAFF

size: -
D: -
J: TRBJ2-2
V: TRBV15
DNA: TGTGCCACCAGCAGAGATCTGAGTAGCGTGAACACCGGGGAGCTGTTTTTT
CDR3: CATSRDLSSVNTGELFF

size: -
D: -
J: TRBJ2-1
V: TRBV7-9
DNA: TGTGCCAGCAGCTATGCCCTAGCCGTCAATGAGCAGTTCTTC
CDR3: CASSYALAVNEQFF

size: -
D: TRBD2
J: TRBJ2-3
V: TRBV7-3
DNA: TGTGCCAGCAGCTTAACGGCTAGCGGGAGAGGCACAGATACGCAGTATTTT
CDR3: CASSLTASGRGTDTQYF

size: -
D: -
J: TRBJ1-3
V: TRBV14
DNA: TGTGCCAGCAGCTCCTTCGGGTCTGGTGGAAACACCATATATTTT
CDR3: CASSSFGSGGNTIYF

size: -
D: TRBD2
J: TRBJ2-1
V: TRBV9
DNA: TGTGCCAGCAGCGCCGGGACTAGCGGGTTCGATGAGCAGTTCTTC
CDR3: CASSAGTSGFDEQFF

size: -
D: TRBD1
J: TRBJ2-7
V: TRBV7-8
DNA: TGTGCCAGCAGCGCGACAGGGGAGCAGTACTTC
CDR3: CASSATGEQYF

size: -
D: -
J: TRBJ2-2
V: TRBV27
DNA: TGTGCCAGCAGTTTATTGAACACCGGGGAGCTGTTTTTT
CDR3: CASSLLNTGELFF